This T cell receptor (beta chain) appears in the sequencing data of a study of T-cell memory formation after mild COVID-19. Study-wide points: There was a balanced CD4/CD8 profile in clones contracting day 15 to 85, and later expanders leaned CD4+. Shrinking CD4+ clones resided mostly in CM and EM, and CD8+ ones in EMRA.

Germline V CDR1 and CDR2: MNHEY, SVGAGI. Deletions cut 5 bases from V and 6 bases from J, with 6 bases between. The CDR3 is 11 residues long. Using its own MiXCR run on the 5' RACE reads, TCRdb lists one record per CDR3 protein. Of several thousand distinct CDR3 sequences in the sample, around 45% are singletons; the top ten hold around 2.5%. In the case of this clonotype: Its matching antigen is unknown.

The sample taken for sequencing was PBMCs or a T cell subset sorted from them (not recorded which). The rearrangement uses TRBV6-5 and TRBJ2-3; D remains unclear. This TCR came from an adult who had mild COVID-19 (a few samples of this study predate the infection). Cell type and time point are not known. The CDR3 nucleotides are TGTGCCAGCAGTGACTGGGATACGCAGTATTTT. The encoded protein is CASSDWDTQYF.